The 24 T cell receptor beta chains in this list originate from one sample, sequenced in a study of blood T cells in healthy people across ages. Primers used in a second PCR of about 6 to 11 cycles were a sample-barcoded 5' primer and a J-beta primer mix. TCRdb passed the 5' RACE reads through MiXCR, listing each CDR3 protein once. Among 710,000 or so distinct CDR3 sequences listed, about a fifth were seen once. The specimen was blood. All receptors derive from a man between 65 and 85 years old in good health.

As regards this clonotype: Being one base from a much bigger clone, this may be a read error. The chain joins TRBV10-3 to TRBJ1-3; 12 bases agree with TRBD1. There are 19 residues in the CDR3. V trimming: 7 bases; J trimming: 1 base; junction bases outside the gene matches: 14. CDR1 is ENHRY and CDR2 is SYGVKD in the germline V gene. CDR3: CAITGDLGQGALSGNTIYF. Written as DNA, the CDR3 is TGTGCCATCACTGGCGACCTGGGACAGGGGGCCTTGTCTGGAAACACCATATATTTT.

CDR3 nucleotides: TGTGCCAGCAGCCTCCCGAGGGGTGGGCAGGCCACTGAAGCTTTCTTT. Translated, it gives CASSLPRGGQATEAFF. V and J are TRBV13 and TRBJ1-1; tentatively, D is TRBD1 (5 bases). Trimming took off 5 bases at V and 4 bases at J, with 20 bases between the two ends. The CDR3 has 16 residues. Germline V gene sequence: CDR1 PRHDT, CDR2 FYEKMQ (reference sequence).

The rearrangement joins TRBV29-1 to TRBJ2-7, with D hard to call. The last part of the DNA fits TRBJ2-5 better; the J call may be wrong. The CDR3 extends over 10 amino acids. CDR1 SQVTM and CDR2 ANQGSEA come from the germline V gene. CDR3 bases: TGCAGCACCGGACAAGAGACCCAGTACTTC. Translating it yields CSTGQETQYF.

This clonotype was seen a few times. The CDR3 nucleotides read TGTGCCAGCAGTTCCTACATGGTCCGTGGAGCTTTCTTT. Amino acids: CASSSYMVRGAFF. The genes are TRBV6-5 and TRBJ1-1; no clear D gene. Germline CDR1 MNHEY, CDR2 SVGAGI. This CDR3 spans 13 amino acids. Trimming took 4 bases from V and 10 from J, leaving 16 bases between them.

J is TRBJ2-3 and V is TRBV5-1; TRBD2 matches at 10 bases. This CDR3 contains 16 residues. Trimming removed 5 bases from V and 2 bases from J; junction bases left unmatched: 8. CDR1 is SGHRS and CDR2 is YFSETQ in the germline V gene. CDR3 DNA sequence: TGCGCCAGCAGACCCGGACTAGCGGATATCACAGATACGCAGTATTTT. The encoded protein is CASRPGLADITDTQYF.

This chain joins TRBV20-1 and TRBJ2-7; D may be TRBD2 (7 bases). In germline, CDR1 is DFQATT, CDR2 SNEGSKA (reference sequence). The CDR3 has 15 amino acids. V was pared by 6 bases and J by 5 bases, with 23 bases between. CDR3 sequence: CSAHHLRGAGNEQYF. CDR3 coding DNA: TGCAGTGCCCACCACCTCCGGGGGGCGGGCAACGAGCAGTACTTC.

This clonotype was detected only once. This chain uses TRBV5-1 with TRBJ2-3; the D is unclear. This CDR3 is 14 amino acids long. In germline, CDR1 is SGHRS, CDR2 YFSETQ. V lost 0 bases to trimming and J lost 4 bases, with 9 bases between them. DNA for the CDR3: TGCGCCAGCAGCTTGGGGCTAGAGGCAGATACGCAGTATTTT. The encoded protein is CASSLGLEADTQYF.

This clonotype was found a few times. CDR3 amino acids: CSARRGTSGMSTDTQYF. CDR3 sequence (DNA): TGCAGTGCCAGACGAGGGACTAGCGGGATGAGCACAGATACGCAGTATTTT. The genes are TRBV20-1 and TRBJ2-3; 13 nucleotides align to TRBD2. The CDR3 has 17 amino acids. After removal of 6 bases from V and 0 bases from J, the junction contained 9 bases not matched to a gene. Germline CDR1 and CDR2: DFQATT and SNEGSKA (reference sequence).

The V and J genes are TRBV2 and TRBJ2-7; D ambiguous. This CDR3 is 15 amino acids long. Looked up from germline, CDR1 is SNHLY and CDR2 is FYNNEI. Between the trimmed V and J ends, which lost 3 bases and 0 bases, there was a span of 12 bases. CDR3 region: CASSEGSDLSYEQYV. The CDR3 nucleotides are TGTGCCAGCAGTGAGGGGTCGGACCTCTCCTACGAGCAGTACGTC.

The V gene is TRBV11-2, the J gene TRBJ2-3, with D hard to call. With 7 bases removed from V and 1 base from J, the gap between germline ends came to 12 bases. CDR3 length: 14 residues. CDR1 and CDR2 from the germline V gene are SGHAT and FQNNGV. The CDR3: CASIMSLGTDTQYF. The CDR3 region has the DNA TGTGCCAGCATAATGTCCCTGGGCACAGATACGCAGTATTTT.

This clonotype was picked up a small number of times. CDR3 sequence: CAISEPTTSGNNEQFF. As DNA, the CDR3 is TGTGCCATCAGTGAGCCGACGACTAGCGGAAACAATGAGCAGTTCTTC. The chain uses TRBV10-3 and TRBJ2-5, with 9 bases matching TRBD2. Near its end, the DNA agrees better with TRBJ2-1, so the J call may be wrong. CDR1 is ENHRY and CDR2 is SYGVKD in the germline V gene. The CDR3 runs 16 residues.

This clonotype came up a few times. The chain recombines TRBV7-9 with TRBJ2-2; D uncertain. Germline CDR1 SEHNR, CDR2 FQNEAQ (reference sequence). The ends were cut back, 6 bases at V and 6 bases at J, with 8 bases in the middle. The CDR3 spans 12 residues. The CDR3 DNA reads as TGTGCCAGCAGGGCCCAGGCCGGGGAGCTGTTTTTT. It is translated as CASRAQAGELFF.

This clonotype was detected ten times or more. The chain has TRBV2 and TRBJ1-2; perhaps TRBD1 as D (6 bases). This CDR3 region has 13 residues. V lost 7 bases and J 4 bases, leaving 13 bases between the germline ends. CDR1 is SNHLY and CDR2 is FYNNEI in the germline V gene. For the CDR3, the DNA is TGTGCCAGCACTGACCGCAGGGGCTATGGCTACACCTTC. This encodes CASTDRRGYGYTF.

This chain uses TRBV12-3 or TRBV12-4 with TRBJ2-7, with 8 bases fitting TRBD1. The CDR3 has 15 residues. Germline trimming cut 6 bases from V and 2 bases from J; bases unmatched to any gene: 9. The chain's CDR3 is CASRGTGGATYEQYF. CDR3 nucleotides: TGTGCCAGCAGGGGGACAGGAGGGGCAACCTACGAGCAGTACTTC.

This clonotype was counted at least ten times. The V gene is TRBV5-1, the J gene TRBJ2-1, with a weak D call TRBD1 (7 bases). Germline V lookup: CDR1 SGHRS, CDR2 YFSETQ. Between the trimmed V and J ends, which lost 4 bases and 4 bases, there was a span of 15 bases. CDR3 length equals 15 residues. DNA of the CDR3: TGCGCCAGCAGCGATACAGGGGAGGTGTACAATGAGCAGTTCTTC. It specifies CASSDTGEVYNEQFF.

A few counts support this clonotype. The V and J genes are TRBV12-3 or TRBV12-4 and TRBJ2-3; TRBD2 matches at 11 bases. CDR3 size: 15 residues. Trimming cost V 7 bases and J 4 bases; bases outside gene matches: 7. The CDR3 DNA reads as TGTGCCAGCAAACTTGGACTAGCGGGCTCAGATACGCAGTATTTT. As protein: CASKLGLAGSDTQYF.

This clonotype was counted a few times. The gene calls are TRBV2 and TRBJ1-2; perhaps TRBD1 as D (6 bases). In germline, CDR1 is SNHLY, CDR2 FYNNEI. V was shortened by 2 bases and J by 7 bases, with 14 bases between the two germline ends. The CDR3 has 14 amino acids. The CDR3 nucleotides are TGTGCCAGCAGTGAATACAGGGACCAACGTGGCTACACCTTC. Translated, it gives CASSEYRDQRGYTF.

The V gene is TRBV7-9, the J gene TRBJ1-3; possibly TRBD1 for D (6 bases). The V and J ends lost 10 bases and 2 bases respectively, with 9 bases between them. Germline-derived CDR1 and CDR2 are SEHNR and FQNEAQ (reference sequence). The CDR3 contains 12 residues. CDR3 nucleotide sequence: TGTGCCACCTCAGGGGCTGGAAACACCATATATTTT. This gives the protein CATSGAGNTIYF.

This clonotype turned up a few times. V gene TRBV6-1 combines with J gene TRBJ2-1; 9 nucleotides align to TRBD2. The CDR3 runs 17 residues. Per germline, CDR1 MNHNS and CDR2 SASEGT. J lost 9 bases, V lost 2 bases, and 14 bases had no gene match. The CDR3 is CASSEHGRFAGGAEQFF. CDR3 coding DNA: TGTGCCAGCAGTGAACACGGTCGTTTTGCGGGAGGGGCTGAGCAGTTCTTC.

The V and J genes are TRBV7-6 and TRBJ2-1; 7 nucleotides align to TRBD2. V was pared by 5 bases and J by 9 bases, with 7 bases of the junction left unmatched. The CDR3 totals 13 residues. Germline V CDR1 and CDR2: SGHVS, FNYEAQ. The DNA of the CDR3 is TGTGCCAGCAGCGCTAGGGAGGGAATTGAGCAGTTCTTC. Protein product: CASSAREGIEQFF.

This clonotype was seen a few times. This chain uses TRBV7-3 with TRBJ2-1, with D perhaps TRBD2 (5 bases). The V end was cut by 2 bases, the J end by 2 bases, with 10 bases between. The CDR3 length is 15 residues. Germline-derived CDR1 and CDR2 are SGHTA and FQGTGA. The CDR3 is CASSLSRATYNEQFF. The CDR3 DNA is TGTGCCAGCAGCTTATCGCGGGCGACCTACAATGAGCAGTTCTTC.

This clonotype showed up many times. V gene TRBV7-6 combines with J gene TRBJ2-5; tentative D call: TRBD1 (6 bases). The length of the CDR3 is 14 residues. Germline V gene sequence: CDR1 SGHVS, CDR2 FNYEAQ. V was shortened by 7 bases and J by 1 base, with 13 bases between the two germline ends. The chain's CDR3 is CASTLGTIQETQYF. For the CDR3, the DNA is TGTGCCAGCACCCTAGGGACAATCCAAGAGACCCAGTACTTC.

With respect to this clonotype: A clone one base away is much larger, so this may be a read error. This chain uses TRBV28 with TRBJ2-4; D not certain. This CDR3 region has 13 residues. Germline V CDR1 and CDR2: MDHEN, SYDVKM. Trimming stripped 8 bases from V and 9 bases from J, with 17 bases between. DNA for the CDR3: TGTGCCAGCCTCGACTTGGCGAGGACCATTCAGTACTTC. As protein: CASLDLARTIQYF.

J is TRBJ2-5 and V is TRBV10-3, with 8 nucleotides matching TRBD1. The CDR3 has 14 residues. Germline V gives CDR1 ENHRY, CDR2 SYGVKD. V lost 7 bases and J lost 7; bases outside the gene matches: 11. The CDR3, as DNA: TGTGCCATCAATGAAGGGACAGGTTCGGGGACCCAGTACTTC. Protein: CAINEGTGSGTQYF.